This is a list of T cell receptor beta chains from one sample in a study of neoadjuvant anti-PD-1 for oral cavity cancer. Measured with immunoSEQ multiplex PCR; TCRdb has only the in-frame clones, and not every one. Of roughly 13,000 clones listed, around 70% are singletons. The sequencing used PBMCs, collected after nivolumab (anti-PD-1) treatment. All receptors come from a person between 35 and 79 years old with oral cavity squamous cell carcinoma. CDR3s include the opening cysteine and the closing phenylalanine or tryptophan. A D gene is named only where the DNA matches it firmly. Not every row has a clone size; where given, it reads once, few, many or a size class.

CSARGGRTEFF | TGCAGTGCTAGAGGGGGGAGGACGGAGTTCTTC | - | TRBV20-1 | 11 | - | TRBJ2-1
CASSLPGAEFYTF | TGTGCCAGCAGTTTACCAGGGGCAGAGTTTTACACCTTC | - | TRBV27 | 13 | - | TRBJ1-2
CASSLDQGSNEQFF | TGTGCCAGCAGCTTGGACCAGGGGTCCAATGAGCAGTTCTTC | - | TRBV5-4 | 14 | - | TRBJ2-1
CASSRDTFNTEAFF | TGTGCCAGCAGTCGGGACACCTTTAACACTGAAGCTTTCTTT | - | TRBV6-6 | 14 | - | TRBJ1-1
CAWSTGARSEQFF | TGTGCCTGGAGCACGGGAGCCAGGAGTGAGCAGTTCTTC | - | TRBV30 | 13 | - | TRBJ2-1
CAISETGPAKQFF | TGTGCCATCAGTGAGACAGGCCCCGCCAAGCAGTTCTTC | - | TRBV10-3 | 13 | - | TRBJ2-1
CASSMAAGGYTF | TGTGCCAGTAGTATGGCCGCCGGCGGCTACACCTTC | - | TRBV19 | 12 | - | TRBJ1-2
CASNRGGTTEAFF | TGTGCCAGCAATCGGGGGGGGACCACTGAAGCTTTCTTT | - | TRBV6-5 | 13 | - | TRBJ1-1
CASSEQGYSNQPQHF | TGTGCCAGCAGTGAACAGGGTTACAGCAATCAGCCCCAGCATTTT | - | TRBV6-1 | 15 | few | TRBJ1-5
CASSTGTGSYNEQFF | TGTGCCAGCAGCACGGGGACAGGGAGCTACAATGAGCAGTTCTTC | TRBD1 | TRBV7-8 | 15 | - | TRBJ2-1
CASRGSPGAETQYF | TGTGCCAGCAGGGGGTCCCCAGGGGCAGAGACCCAGTACTTC | - | TRBV6-1 | 14 | - | TRBJ2-5
CASGRLAGAQETQYF | TGTGCCAGCGGGAGGCTAGCGGGGGCCCAAGAGACCCAGTACTTC | TRBD2 | TRBV9 | 15 | - | TRBJ2-5
CAWRKQGHTPGNTIYF | TGTGCCTGGAGGAAACAGGGGCACACCCCTGGAAACACCATATATTTT | TRBD1 | TRBV30 | 16 | once | TRBJ1-3
CASSSSTSGVTGELFF | TGTGCCAGCAGCTCTTCGACTAGCGGAGTTACCGGGGAGCTGTTTTTT | TRBD2 | TRBV7-8 | 16 | few | TRBJ2-2
CASSLDGARYEQYF | TGCGCCAGCAGCTTGGATGGGGCGAGGTACGAGCAGTACTTC | - | TRBV5-1 | 14 | few | TRBJ2-7
CASSPLGYEQYF | TGTGCCAGCAGTCCGCTCGGCTACGAGCAGTACTTC | - | TRBV2 | 12 | - | TRBJ2-7
CASSFGSNQPQHF | TGTGCCAGCAGCTTCGGTAGCAATCAGCCCCAGCATTTT | - | TRBV5-6 | 13 | - | TRBJ1-5
CASSSQGQETQYF | TGCGCCAGCAGCTCACAGGGGCAAGAGACCCAGTACTTC | TRBD1 | TRBV4-1 | 13 | - | TRBJ2-5
CASSTLAEGGETQYF | TGTGCCAGCAGTACACTAGCGGAAGGAGGGGAGACCCAGTACTTC | TRBD2 | TRBV27 | 15 | - | TRBJ2-5
CAWSVGLGETQYF | TGTGCCTGGAGTGTAGGCCTCGGTGAGACCCAGTACTTC | - | TRBV30 | 13 | - | TRBJ2-5
CASSEKGAGYNEQFF | TGTGCCAGCAGTGAAAAGGGGGCCGGGTACAATGAGCAGTTCTTC | TRBD1 | TRBV2 | 15 | - | TRBJ2-1
CASSTGLNTEAFF | TGTGCCAGCAGTACAGGCTTGAACACTGAAGCTTTCTTT | - | TRBV7-9 | 13 | - | TRBJ1-1
CASSLAGGFQSGNQPQHF | TGTGCCAGCAGCTTGGCCGGAGGGTTTCAGTCCGGCAATCAGCCCCAGCATTTT | - | TRBV5-8 | 18 | - | TRBJ1-5
CASRSGQGNTGELFF | TGCGCCAGCCGTTCGGGACAGGGGAACACCGGGGAGCTGTTTTTT | TRBD1 | TRBV5-1 | 15 | - | TRBJ2-2
CASSTGLSGTETQYF | TGTGCCAGCAGCACAGGACTGAGCGGGACTGAGACCCAGTACTTC | TRBD2 | TRBV9 | 15 | - | TRBJ2-5
CASSLGAGGNQPQHF | TGTGCCAGCAGCTTAGGCGCAGGGGGCAATCAGCCCCAGCATTTT | - | TRBV11-2 | 15 | - | TRBJ1-5
CASSGGQSPNQPQHF | TGTGCCAGCAGTGGGGGACAGAGCCCAAATCAGCCCCAGCATTTT | TRBD1 | TRBV27 | 15 | few | TRBJ1-5
CASSEGTASYEQYF | TGTGCCAGCAGTGAGGGGACAGCCTCCTACGAGCAGTACTTC | TRBD1 | TRBV2 | 14 | few | TRBJ2-7
CASSMREGSEQYF | TGTGCCAGTAGTATGCGGGAGGGGTCCGAGCAGTACTTC | TRBD2 | TRBV19 | 13 | - | TRBJ2-7
CASSSGLAGEQYF | TGTGCCAGCAGTTCAGGACTAGCGGGTGAGCAGTACTTC | TRBD2 | TRBV28 | 13 | few | TRBJ2-7
CATSRAPPRGIQETQYF | TGTGCCACCAGCAGAGCTCCCCCAAGGGGCATCCAAGAGACCCAGTACTTC | - | TRBV15 | 17 | - | TRBJ2-5
CASSLTGSTEAFF | TGTGCCAGCAGCTTAACGGGGAGCACTGAAGCTTTCTTT | - | TRBV7-2 | 13 | - | TRBJ1-1
CASSLGEGRETQYF | TGTGCCAGCAGCTTAGGGGAGGGCCGGGAGACCCAGTACTTC | TRBD2 | TRBV7-9 | 14 | - | TRBJ2-5
CASSLAEETQYF | TGTGCCAGCAGCTTAGCTGAGGAGACCCAGTACTTC | - | TRBV7-6 | 12 | few | TRBJ2-5
CASSLAGGPYNEQFF | TGTGCCAGCAGCCTAGCGGGAGGGCCCTACAATGAGCAGTTCTTC | TRBD2 | TRBV7-3 | 15 | - | TRBJ2-1
CASSIDRTKGQFF | TGTGCCAGTAGTATAGATCGGACTAAAGGGCAGTTCTTC | - | TRBV19 | 13 | - | TRBJ2-1
CASSLVTGSGNTIYF | TGTGCCAGCAGCTTGGTAACAGGTAGTGGAAACACCATATATTTT | - | TRBV5-4 | 15 | - | TRBJ1-3
CASSDSGRADEQYF | TGTGCCAGCAGTGACAGCGGGAGGGCCGACGAGCAGTACTTC | TRBD2 | TRBV6-1 | 14 | few | TRBJ2-7
CASSRTVSGNTIYF | TGTGCCAGCAGCAGGACAGTCTCTGGAAACACCATATATTTT | - | TRBV6-5 | 14 | - | TRBJ1-3
CASSQTFLYEQYF | TGTGCCAGCAGCCAAACCTTCCTCTACGAGCAGTACTTC | - | TRBV14 | 13 | - | TRBJ2-7
CASSVQPGSYEQYF | TGCGCCAGCAGCGTGCAACCTGGCTCCTACGAGCAGTACTTC | - | TRBV10-2 | 14 | few | TRBJ2-7
CASSLGVGAGNTIYF | TGTGCCAGCAGCTTGGGGGTCGGGGCTGGAAACACCATATATTTT | - | TRBV5-4 | 15 | - | TRBJ1-3
CASSLGGTYEQYF | TGTGCCAGCAGCTTAGGAGGTACCTACGAGCAGTACTTC | - | TRBV7-6 | 13 | - | TRBJ2-7
CASSADSGNNEQFF | TGTGCCAGCAGTGCGGATAGCGGAAACAATGAGCAGTTCTTC | - | TRBV2 | 14 | - | TRBJ2-1
CASSVASGRAGETQYF | TGTGCCAGCAGTGTGGCTAGCGGGAGGGCCGGAGAGACCCAGTACTTC | TRBD2 | TRBV6-1 | 16 | - | TRBJ2-5
CASSWTGSGANVLTF | TGTGCCAGCAGCTGGACAGGGTCTGGGGCCAACGTCCTGACTTTC | TRBD1 | TRBV5-5 | 15 | - | TRBJ2-6
CASSPPGQTSTDTQYF | TGTGCCAGCTCACCACCGGGACAAACCAGCACAGATACGCAGTATTTT | - | TRBV18 | 16 | - | TRBJ2-3
CASRPPGLNTGELFF | TGTGCCAGCAGACCGCCGGGACTCAACACCGGGGAGCTGTTTTTT | - | TRBV6-5 | 15 | - | TRBJ2-2
CAWRNGRGETQYF | TGTGCCTGGAGAAATGGAAGGGGCGAGACCCAGTACTTC | - | TRBV30 | 13 | - | TRBJ2-5